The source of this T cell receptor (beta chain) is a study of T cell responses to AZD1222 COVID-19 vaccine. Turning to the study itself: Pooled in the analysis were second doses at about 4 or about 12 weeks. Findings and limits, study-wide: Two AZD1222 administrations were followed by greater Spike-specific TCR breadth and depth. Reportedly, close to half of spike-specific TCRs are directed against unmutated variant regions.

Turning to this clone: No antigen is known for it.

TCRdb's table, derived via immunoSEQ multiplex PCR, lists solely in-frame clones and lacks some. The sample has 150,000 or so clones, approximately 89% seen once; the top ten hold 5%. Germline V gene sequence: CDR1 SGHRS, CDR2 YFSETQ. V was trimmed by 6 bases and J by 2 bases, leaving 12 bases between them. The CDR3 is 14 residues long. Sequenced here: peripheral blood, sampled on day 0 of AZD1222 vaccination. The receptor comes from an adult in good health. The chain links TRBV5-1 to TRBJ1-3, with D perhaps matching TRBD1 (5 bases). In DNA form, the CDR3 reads TGCGCCAGCAAGGTGGGGGAAACTGGAAACACCATATATTTT. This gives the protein CASKVGETGNTIYF.